What follows are 2 T cell receptor beta chains derived from one specimen sequenced in a study of cytomegalovirus exposure and HLA in healthy donors. This PCR relied on a set of 60 Vbeta primers and 13 Jbeta primers. TCRdb keeps only in-frame clones here, not all; method: immunoSEQ multiplex PCR. The sample has 160,000 or so clones; 75% to 90% are singletons. The sequencing input was PBMCs. Receptors originate from a woman in her late teens or twenties in good health and CMV-seronegative.

The chain links TRBV11-2 to TRBJ1-3, with TRBD1 matching 9 bases. CDR1 is SGHAT and CDR2 is FQNNGV in the germline V gene. The CDR3 runs to 17 residues. The V gene end was trimmed by 5 bases and the J gene end by 0 bases; junction bases not matched to a gene: 8. The CDR3, as DNA: TGTGCCAGCAGCACCCGACAGGGGGGAAGCTCTGGAAACACCATATATTTT. Its translation is CASSTRQGGSSGNTIYF.

The gene calls are TRBV2 and TRBJ2-3; 14 bases map to TRBD2. The CDR3 is made up of 19 amino acids. Losses at the gene ends were 2 bases for V and 1 base for J; bases not matched to a gene: 8. The germline CDR1 and CDR2 sequences are SNHLY and FYNNEI. Here the CDR3 DNA reads TGTGCCAGCAGTGAAACGAGGACTAGCGGGGGGAGGGGCACAGATACGCAGTATTTT. The encoded protein is CASSETRTSGGRGTDTQYF. Full variable domain (missing parts from reference TRBV2 and TRBJ2-3): EPEVTQTPSHQVTQMGQEVILRCVPISNHLYFYWYRQILGQKVEFLVSFYNNEISEKSEIFDDQFSVERPDGSNFTLKIRSTKLEDSAMYFCASSETRTSGGRGTDTQYFGPGTRLTVL.